This T cell receptor beta chain was identified in a study of OX40 agonist ivuxolimab in advanced cancers. General study points: CD8+ T cells (on average) carried more expanded clones than CD4+ T cells.

TCRdb's table, derived via immunoSEQ multiplex PCR, lists solely in-frame clones and lacks some. The sample carries around 60,000 clones, around 90% recorded once. A remark on this clone: Its antigen remains unidentified.

Germline V gene lookup returns CDR1 MNHEY and CDR2 SVGAGI. This CDR3 region has 10 residues. Between the trimmed V and J ends, which lost 8 bases and 11 bases, there was a span of 12 bases. The sample was CD4+ or CD8+ T cells sorted from blood, taken in a trial of the OX40 agonist ivuxolimab. The TCR was taken from an adult with an advanced solid tumor such as melanoma, head and neck, liver or kidney cancer. The J gene is TRBJ1-1, the V gene TRBV6-5; no reliable D call. This CDR3 reads CASRGLVAFF. Written as DNA, the CDR3 is TGTGCCAGCCGGGGATTGGTGGCTTTCTTT.